A selection of T cell receptor beta chains follows, all from one sample in a study of tumor and adjacent non-tumor tissue in lung cancer. Each CDR3 protein gets one entry after TCRdb re-called the multiplex PCR reads with MiXCR. The table shows more than 70,000 distinct CDR3 sequences, with approximately 57% occurring only once. The sample comprised lung tumor tissue. Source of these receptors: a man aged 65 to 79 with non-small cell lung cancer. CDR3s include the opening cysteine and the closing phenylalanine or tryptophan. D genes are given only for firm matches.

j_gene	len	d_gene	v_gene	CDR3aa
TRBJ2-1	15	NA	TRBV12-3/TRBV12-4	CASSFGREPMDEQFF
TRBJ1-5	15	TRBD1	TRBV9	CTSSAQGDSNQPHHF
TRBJ1-1	17	TRBD1	TRBV11-2	CASSLVGDSGQYTEVFF
TRBJ2-5	14	NA	TRBV4-1	CATSHGGSFETQYF
TRBJ2-7	17	TRBD2	TRBV20-1	CSVRGLAGGPWPYEQYF
TRBJ2-1	13	TRBD2	TRBV20-1	CSARSWGGDELFF
TRBJ2-2	15	NA	TRBV30	CAWSVGSRGSRELFF
TRBJ1-5	18	NA	TRBV12-3/TRBV12-4	CASTTSSGRAFSNQPQHF
TRBJ2-1	12	NA	TRBV28	CASSTSGSEQFF
TRBJ2-7	15	NA	TRBV30	CAWSPPGDGAYEQYF
TRBJ1-2	11	NA	TRBV30	CAWSWRHGYTF
TRBJ2-7	15	NA	TRBV12-3/TRBV12-4	CASRYEGVLPYEQYF
TRBJ2-1	15	NA	TRBV6-4	CASSANSSSYNEQFF
TRBJ2-5	15	TRBD2	TRBV12-3/TRBV12-4	CASTWTSGRGETQYF
TRBJ2-5	14	TRBD2	TRBV28	CTSSGTSFRETQYF
TRBJ2-5	11	NA	TRBV5-6	CASSFTETQYF
TRBJ2-7	14	TRBD1	TRBV5-5	CASSQKDRGGEQYF
TRBJ1-1	11	NA	TRBV11-1	CASGPNTEAFF
TRBJ2-1	12	NA	TRBV6-6	CASRHPEGEQFF
TRBJ1-1	16	TRBD1	TRBV10-3	CAISTILGGVDTEAFF
TRBJ2-7	15	TRBD1	TRBV12-3/TRBV12-4	CASSFSGTGAREQYF
TRBJ2-2	15	TRBD1	TRBV12-3/TRBV12-4	CASSMRPGGTGELFF
TRBJ2-5	15	NA	TRBV5-4	CASSPNTRVGETQYF
TRBJ2-4	15	NA	TRBV6-6	CASSYEGNAKNIQYF
TRBJ2-1	14	TRBD2	TRBV29-1	CSVEVAGGHNEQLF
TRBJ2-7	15	TRBD1	TRBV6-1	CTNSNPGTGIYEQYF
TRBJ1-1	14	TRBD1	TRBV29-1	CSVGRGLIGTEAFF
TRBJ1-1	14	NA	TRBV11-2	CDSSLDLDSKEAFF